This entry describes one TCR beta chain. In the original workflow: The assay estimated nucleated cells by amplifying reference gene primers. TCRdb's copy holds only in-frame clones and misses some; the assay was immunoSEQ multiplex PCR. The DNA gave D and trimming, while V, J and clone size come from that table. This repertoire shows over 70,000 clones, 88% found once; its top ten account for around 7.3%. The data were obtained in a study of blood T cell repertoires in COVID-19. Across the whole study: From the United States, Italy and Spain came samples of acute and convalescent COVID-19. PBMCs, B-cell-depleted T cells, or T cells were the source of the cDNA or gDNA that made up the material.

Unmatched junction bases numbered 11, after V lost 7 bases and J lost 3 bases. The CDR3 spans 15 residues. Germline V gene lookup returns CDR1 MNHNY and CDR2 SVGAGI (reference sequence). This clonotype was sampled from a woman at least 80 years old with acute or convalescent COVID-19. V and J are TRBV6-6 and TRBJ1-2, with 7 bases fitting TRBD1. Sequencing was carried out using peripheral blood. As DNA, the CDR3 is TGTGCCAGCATCCCGGTGAGACAGGGTTACTATGGCTACACCTTC. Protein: CASIPVRQGYYGYTF.